Listed below are T cell receptor beta chains from one sample, sequenced in a study of blood T cell repertoires in COVID-19. Clones were read by immunoSEQ multiplex PCR, and TCRdb kept only the in-frame ones, dropping some. Of hundreds of thousands of clones in the sample, roughly 90% were seen once. Source material: peripheral blood. The receptors originated from a woman aged 60-75 years with COVID-19, enrolled during active disease. The CDR3 runs from the conserved cysteine through the conserved F or W. The D gene is left open where the match is weak. Where a row states a size, it is once, few, many or the class of an expanded clone; other rows omit it.

J gene,clone size,D gene,V gene,CDR3 DNA,CDR3 protein
TRBJ2-5,NA,TRBD2,TRBV5-1,TGCGCCAGCAGCGCGGGACTAGCGGGGGTGGAGACCCAGTACTTC,CASSAGLAGVETQYF
TRBJ2-2,NA,NA,TRBV5-5,TGTGCCAGCAGCTTCATGGGACAAAACACCGGGGAGCTGTTTTTT,CASSFMGQNTGELFF
TRBJ1-6,NA,NA,TRBV30,TGTGCCTGGAGTGCAGGGGTTAGTAATTCACCCCTCCACTTT,CAWSAGVSNSPLHF
TRBJ2-7,NA,NA,TRBV21-1,TGTGCCAGCAGCAATAAGCGACAGGGGGCCTACGAGCAGTACTTC,CASSNKRQGAYEQYF
TRBJ2-3,once,TRBD2,TRBV2,TGTGCCAGCAGTGAAAGCGGGGGCACTAGCACAGATACGCAGTATTTT,CASSESGGTSTDTQYF
TRBJ2-7,NA,TRBD2,TRBV7-9,TGTGCCAGCAGCTGGGTGGCGGGGGGGCTCGAGCAGTACTTC,CASSWVAGGLEQYF
TRBJ2-3,NA,NA,TRBV20-1,TGCAGTGCTAGTGGCGCGGGGACAGGCACAGATACGCAGTATTTT,CSASGAGTGTDTQYF
TRBJ2-7,NA,NA,TRBV6-5,TGTGCCAGCAGACTGGACAGCGAGCAGTACTTC,CASRLDSEQYF
TRBJ1-1,NA,NA,TRBV6-5,TGTGCCAGCGGTATCGGACAACCGAACACTGAAGCTTTCTTT,CASGIGQPNTEAFF
TRBJ2-5,NA,TRBD2,TRBV19,TGTGCCAGTAGTATTCTGGGCGGGGGTCGGGAGACCCAGTACTTC,CASSILGGGRETQYF
TRBJ1-2,NA,NA,TRBV12-3/TRBV12-4,TGTGCCAGCAGTCCAGACAGTAACTATGGCTACACCTTC,CASSPDSNYGYTF
TRBJ2-1,NA,NA,TRBV18,TGTGCCAGCTCACCAGACATGAGCTCCTACAATGAGCAGTTCTTC,CASSPDMSSYNEQFF
TRBJ1-1,once,TRBD1,TRBV3-1/TRBV3-2,TGTGCCAGCAGCCTACCAGGGACAGACACTGAAGCTTTCTTT,CASSLPGTDTEAFF
TRBJ1-1,NA,NA,TRBV7-9,TGTGCGGCGGTCCTAAACACTGAAGCTTTCTTT,CAAVLNTEAFF
TRBJ2-5,NA,NA,TRBV5-4,TGTGCCAGCAGCAACCCCGGACAGTGGGAGACCCAGTACTTC,CASSNPGQWETQYF